These 28 T cell receptor beta chains came from one sample sequenced in a study of CD4 T cells in relation to SARS-CoV-2 and coronaviruses. Which antigens these TCRs recognize remains unknown. Unexposed donor CD4+ T cells date from about 2011-2018, before the COVID-19 pandemic. Isolation of CD4+ T cells took place after less than 13 days in culture. Here immunoSEQ multiplex PCR was the method, and the copy in TCRdb shows in-frame clones only, minus some. The sample has 30,000 or so clones, around 84% seen once. Sequenced sample: CD4+ T cells from PBMCs, cultured in vitro. All receptors come from a human donor in good health.

The chain combines TRBV6-6 with TRBJ1-5, with D possibly matching TRBD1 (6 bases). Germline V lookup: CDR1 MNHNY, CDR2 SVGAGI (reference sequence). The CDR3 length is 13 residues. The CDR3 coding sequence is TGTGCAACACGGGGGCCGGGTGATCAGCCCCAGCATTTT. It specifies CATRGPGDQPQHF.

This chain uses TRBV5-4 with TRBJ2-2, with D possibly called TRBD1 or TRBD2 (5 bases each). The V gene lost 0 bases and the J gene lost 2 bases, with 14 bases spanning the gap. The CDR3 loop spans 17 amino acids. Germline CDR1 and CDR2: SGHNT and YYREEE (reference sequence). This CDR3 reads CASSLVRGRPNTGELFF. DNA for the CDR3: TGTGCCAGCAGCTTGGTCCGGGGACGCCCCAACACCGGGGAGCTGTTTTTT.

The chain recombines TRBV7-9 with TRBJ1-4; the match to TRBD1 covers 7 bases. Looked up from germline, CDR1 is SEHNR and CDR2 is FQNEAQ (reference sequence). With V trimmed by 6 bases and J by 5 bases, 9 bases remained unmatched. This CDR3 has 15 amino acids. The CDR3 protein is CASRRGQVINEKLFF. DNA for the CDR3: TGTGCCAGCAGACGTGGACAGGTGATAAATGAAAAACTGTTTTTT. Together with reference TRBV7-9 and TRBJ1-4, the CDR3 gives the full variable domain: DTGVSQNPRHKITKRGQNVTFRCDPISEHNRLYWYRQTLGQGPEFLTYFQNEAQLEKSRLLSDRFSAERPKGSFSTLEIQRTEQGDSAMYLCASRRGQVINEKLFFGSGTQLSVL.

This clone was recorded a few times. The chain combines TRBV5-5 with TRBJ1-3; D is unresolved. Germline CDR1 is SGHKS and CDR2 is YYEKEE (reference sequence). CDR3 length: 15 amino acids. Between the trimmed V and J ends, which lost 2 bases and 0 bases, there was a span of 9 bases. The CDR3 nucleotides are TGTGCCAGCAGCTTAGGGATGTTCTCTGGAAACACCATATATTTT. Protein product: CASSLGMFSGNTIYF.

Concerning this clone: The same CDR3 also results from other DNA sequences found in this sample. The chain carries TRBV6-5 and TRBJ1-2, with TRBD1 identical over 7 bases. This CDR3 has 15 amino acids. Germline CDR1 and CDR2: MNHEY and SVGAGI. Trimming took 5 bases from V and 5 from J; bases not matched to a gene: 11. CDR3 sequence: CASSRDSGQAYGYTF. In nucleotides, the CDR3 is TGTGCCAGCAGTCGAGACTCCGGACAGGCATATGGCTACACCTTC.

In this sample, this clone turned up once. This chain uses TRBV5-1 with TRBJ2-7, with 10 nucleotides matching TRBD1. The CDR3 runs to 13 residues. The V gene end was trimmed by 4 bases and the J gene end by 7 bases; junction bases not matched to a gene: 5. Germline loops: CDR1 SGHRS, CDR2 YFSETQ. As DNA, the CDR3 is TGCGCCAGCAGCGACAGGGGGCCGGGTGAGCAGTACTTC. Translating gives CASSDRGPGEQYF.

This clone turned up a few times. The chain combines TRBV5-4 with TRBJ1-2, with TRBD1 as a possible D gene (6 bases). This CDR3 comprises 14 residues. Germline V gives CDR1 SGHNT, CDR2 YYREEE (reference sequence). Trimming took off 4 bases at V and 3 bases at J, with 13 bases between the two ends. The CDR3 sequence is CASSPPNRDYGYTF. The CDR3 DNA is TGTGCCAGCAGCCCCCCGAACAGGGACTATGGCTACACCTTC.

V and J are TRBV5-1 and TRBJ1-1; 7 positions match TRBD1. J was trimmed by 4 bases and V by 0 bases; bases with no gene match: 9. Germline V CDR1 and CDR2: SGHRS, YFSETQ. The CDR3 sequence is 16 residues long. The CDR3 spells CASSLETGVLGTEAFF. Here the CDR3 DNA reads TGCGCCAGCAGCTTGGAAACAGGGGTCTTGGGCACTGAAGCTTTCTTT.

This rearrangement joins TRBV13 to TRBJ2-2; 8 nucleotides align to TRBD1. The V gene's germline CDR1 is PRHDT and CDR2 FYEKMQ (reference sequence). The CDR3 covers 18 residues. V shed 3 bases, J shed 1 base, and the junction held 10 bases outside the gene matches. The CDR3 DNA reads as TGTGCCAGCAGCTTTGGTGGTTGGGACAGGCTGAACACCGGGGAGCTGTTTTTT. It yields the protein CASSFGGWDRLNTGELFF.

The rearrangement links TRBV4-1 to TRBJ2-2, with 8 bases aligning to TRBD1. This CDR3 has 17 residues. Germline V CDR1 and CDR2: MGHRA, YSYEKL. V dropped 4 bases and J dropped 6; count of bases not matched to a gene: 13. The CDR3: CASSPPRQGAQPGELFF. DNA for the CDR3: TGCGCCAGCAGCCCACCCCGGCAGGGGGCGCAACCCGGGGAGCTGTTTTTT.

This clone occurred once. The genes are TRBV4-2 and TRBJ2-3, with a possible D match to TRBD2 (6 bases). This CDR3 comprises 17 residues. CDR1 LGHNA and CDR2 YNFKEQ come from the germline V gene. V lost 0 bases, J lost 4 bases, and 17 bases lay in between. CDR3 in amino acids: CASSQELGAASADTQYF. In nucleotides, the CDR3 is TGTGCCAGCAGCCAAGAGCTCGGGGCGGCTAGCGCAGATACGCAGTATTTT.

This chain links TRBV14 with TRBJ2-1; tentative D call: TRBD2 (5 bases). Trimming shortened V by 0 bases and J by 6 bases, and 18 bases separated the two germline ends. From germline, CDR1 is SGHDN and CDR2 FVKESK. This CDR3 comprises 17 residues. The CDR3 sequence: CASSQDTPGLNLNEQFF. The CDR3 coding sequence is TGTGCCAGCAGCCAAGATACACCAGGACTTAACCTCAATGAGCAGTTCTTC. Full variable domain (outside the CDR3, taken from reference TRBV14 and TRBJ2-1): EAGVTQFPSHSVIEKGQTVTLRCDPISGHDNLYWYRRVMGKEIKFLLHFVKESKQDESGMPNNRFLAERTGGTYSTLKVQPAELEDSGVYFCASSQDTPGLNLNEQFFGPGTRLTVL.

The chain links TRBV20-1 to TRBJ2-7, with D perhaps TRBD2 (6 bases). Between the trimmed V and J ends, which lost 6 bases and 2 bases, there was a span of 8 bases. Germline lookup yields CDR1 DFQATT and CDR2 SNEGSKA (reference sequence). This CDR3 has 11 amino acids. As DNA, the CDR3 is TGCAGTGCGGGGGAGGCCTACGAGCAGTACTTC. This sequence encodes CSAGEAYEQYF.

V is TRBV5-1 and J is TRBJ2-7; tentatively, D is TRBD1 (6 bases). Looked up from germline, CDR1 is SGHRS and CDR2 is YFSETQ. Trimming shortened V by 4 bases and J by 6 bases, and 20 bases separated the two germline ends. This CDR3 spans 15 amino acids. The CDR3 loop reads CASSTQQGKKGEQYF. The CDR3 DNA reads TGCGCCAGCAGCACGCAACAGGGAAAAAAGGGCGAGCAGTACTTC.

The V and J genes are TRBV4-3 and TRBJ2-5, with D perhaps TRBD1 or TRBD2 (7 bases each). Trimming removed 3 bases at V and 9 bases at J, with 11 bases between. The length of the CDR3 is 12 residues. Looked up from germline, CDR1 is LGHNA and CDR2 is YSLEER. The CDR3 DNA reads as TGCGCCAGCAGCCAGCCAGGGGGGGCCCAGTACTTC. As protein: CASSQPGGAQYF.

The chain combines TRBV7-2 with TRBJ2-1; D is ambiguous. V was cut by 3 bases and J by 0 bases, with 3 bases left in between. The CDR3 loop spans 13 amino acids. CDR1 and CDR2 from the germline V gene are SGHTA and FQGNSA. The CDR3 region is CASSFSSYNEQFF. The CDR3 DNA sequence: TGTGCCAGCAGCTTTAGCTCCTACAATGAGCAGTTCTTC. Looking up the rest from reference TRBV7-2 and TRBJ2-1 gives the full variable domain: GAGVSQSPSNKVTEKGKDVELRCDPISGHTALYWYRQSLGQGLEFLIYFQGNSAPDKSGLPSDRFSAERTGGSVSTLTIQRTQQEDSAVYLCASSFSSYNEQFFGPGTRLTVL.

The chain couples TRBV5-8 to TRBJ2-4; TRBD2 aligns across 11 bases. The J segment lost 6 bases and the V segment lost 3 bases, leaving 2 bases of the junction unmatched. This CDR3 is 14 amino acids long. Germline V gene sequence: CDR1 SGHTS, CDR2 YDEGEE. DNA of the CDR3: TGTGCCAGCAGCTCCGGGACTAGCGGAAACATTCAGTACTTC. Protein product: CASSSGTSGNIQYF.

The chain combines TRBV7-9 with TRBJ1-2; D is perhaps TRBD1 (5 bases). CDR3 length: 13 amino acids. With 1 base removed from V and 5 bases from J, the gap between germline ends came to 8 bases. The germline gives CDR1 SEHNR, CDR2 FQNEAQ (reference sequence). CDR3 amino acids: CASSLGSGYGYTF. The DNA for the CDR3 is TGTGCCAGCAGCTTAGGGTCAGGGTATGGCTACACCTTC.

The V gene is TRBV7-6, the J gene TRBJ1-6; TRBD1 agrees at 10 bases. The CDR3 covers 14 residues. V lost 5 bases to trimming and J lost 10 bases; unmatched junction nucleotides: 5. Germline V lookup: CDR1 SGHVS, CDR2 FNYEAQ. The CDR3 sequence: CASSKRTGGSPLHF. CDR3 sequence (DNA): TGTGCCAGCAGCAAGCGGACAGGGGGATCACCCCTCCACTTT.

The J gene is TRBJ1-4, the V gene TRBV9; possible D gene TRBD1, 5 bases. Trimming cost V 3 bases and J 7 bases, with 16 bases left between them. The CDR3 is 15 residues long. The germline V gene has CDR1 SGDLS and CDR2 YYNGEE. CDR3 amino acids: CASSAGTPGREKLFF. CDR3 DNA sequence: TGTGCCAGCAGCGCTGGGACCCCTGGACGTGAAAAACTGTTTTTT. Combining the CDR3 with reference TRBV9 and TRBJ1-4 gives the whole variable domain DSGVTQTPKHLITATGQRVTLRCSPRSGDLSVYWYQQSLDQGLQFLIQYYNGEERAKGNILERFSAQQFPDLHSELNLSSLELGDSALYFCASSAGTPGREKLFFGSGTQLSVL.

V gene TRBV19 combines with J gene TRBJ2-2; 10 nucleotides agree with TRBD1. The germline V gene encodes CDR1 LNHDA and CDR2 SQIVND (reference sequence). Trimming took 11 bases from V and 0 from J; bases not matched to a gene: 9. The CDR3 runs to 16 residues. The CDR3 is CAPRQGAPSNTGELFF. The CDR3 coding sequence is TGTGCCCCCAGACAGGGGGCTCCGTCGAACACCGGGGAGCTGTTTTTT.

This clone was recorded once. The rearrangement uses TRBV7-2 and TRBJ2-3, with D possibly matching TRBD1 (6 bases). Germline V CDR1 and CDR2: SGHTA, FQGNSA. V shed 1 base and J shed 4 bases, with 12 bases lying between them. The CDR3 covers 15 residues. The CDR3, as DNA: TGTGCCAGCAGCTTAGGGGGGCTGGGGGCAGATACGCAGTATTTT. Translation gives CASSLGGLGADTQYF.

The rearrangement uses TRBV3-1 (or the pseudogene TRBV3-2) and TRBJ2-7; possible D gene TRBD2, 6 bases. Germline values: CDR1 LGHDT, CDR2 YNNKEL (reference sequence). V was shortened by 0 bases and J by 2 bases, with 11 bases between the two germline ends. The length of the CDR3 is 15 residues. The CDR3 loop is CASSQDARGAYEQYF. The CDR3 nucleotides are TGTGCCAGCAGCCAAGACGCGCGGGGAGCCTACGAGCAGTACTTC.

The CDR3 region has the DNA TGCAGCTCAGTTTTCGCTAACACTGAAGCTTTCTTT. Its translation is CSSVFANTEAFF. The genes are TRBV29-1 and TRBJ1-1; D ambiguous. The CDR3 has 12 amino acids. V shed 8 bases and J shed 2 bases, with 12 bases lying between them. CDR1 and CDR2 (germline): SQVTM, ANQGSEA.

A few counts support this clone. The chain has TRBV13 and TRBJ1-4; D possibly corresponds to TRBD1 (6 bases). The germline V gene has CDR1 PRHDT and CDR2 FYEKMQ (reference sequence). The CDR3 extends over 15 amino acids. V lost 5 bases, J lost 8 bases, and 18 bases lay in between. Here the CDR3 reads CASSPGQTTAEKLFF. Written as DNA, the CDR3 is TGTGCCAGCAGCCCAGGACAGACCACGGCGGAAAAACTGTTTTTT.

This rearrangement joins TRBV6-1 to TRBJ2-5; 11 nucleotides match TRBD1. V lost 0 bases, J lost 8 bases, and 8 bases stayed unmatched. CDR3 length equals 16 residues. Germline V gene data show CDR1 as MNHNS and CDR2 as SASEGT. The CDR3 DNA sequence: TGTGCCAGCAGTGAAGCGGCTGGACAGGGGGCCGTTACCCAGTACTTC. Translated, it gives CASSEAAGQGAVTQYF.

V usage is TRBV6-5 and J usage is TRBJ1-1; 7 bases fit TRBD1. The CDR3 totals 13 residues. V lost 6 bases to trimming and J lost 1 base; unmatched junction nucleotides: 2. Germline V CDR1 and CDR2: MNHEY, SVGAGI. The CDR3 loop reads CASSWTGNTEAFF. In nucleotides, the CDR3 is TGTGCCAGCAGCTGGACAGGGAACACTGAAGCTTTCTTT.

The V and J genes are TRBV2 and TRBJ2-7, with D perhaps TRBD1 (6 bases). The CDR3 is made up of 13 amino acids. The V end was cut by 10 bases, the J end by 5 bases, with 18 bases between. From germline, CDR1 is SNHLY and CDR2 FYNNEI. The DNA of the CDR3 is TGTGCCAACTCAGGGGTTGGATATAACGAGCAGTACTTC. This gives the protein CANSGVGYNEQYF.